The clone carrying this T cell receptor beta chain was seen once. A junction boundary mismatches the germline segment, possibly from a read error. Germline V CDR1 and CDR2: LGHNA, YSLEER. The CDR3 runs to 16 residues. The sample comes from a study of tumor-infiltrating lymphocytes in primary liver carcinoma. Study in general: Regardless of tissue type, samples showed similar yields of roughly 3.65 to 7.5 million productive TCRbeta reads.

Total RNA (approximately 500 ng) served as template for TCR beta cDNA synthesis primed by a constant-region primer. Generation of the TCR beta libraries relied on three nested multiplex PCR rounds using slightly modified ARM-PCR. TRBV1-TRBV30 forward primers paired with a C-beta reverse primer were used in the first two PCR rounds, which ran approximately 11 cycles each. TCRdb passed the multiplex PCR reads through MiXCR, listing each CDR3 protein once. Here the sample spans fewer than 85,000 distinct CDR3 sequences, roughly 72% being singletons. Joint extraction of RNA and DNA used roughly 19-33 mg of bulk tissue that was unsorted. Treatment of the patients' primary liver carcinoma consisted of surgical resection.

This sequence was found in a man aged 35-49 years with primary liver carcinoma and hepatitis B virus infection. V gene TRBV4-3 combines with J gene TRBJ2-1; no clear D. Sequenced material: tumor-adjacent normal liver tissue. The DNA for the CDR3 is TGCGCCAGCAGCCGAGAAAGAAGTCCAATACTCCATGAGCAGTTTTTC. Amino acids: CASSRERSPILHEQFF.